This is a list of T cell receptor beta chains from one sample in a study of shared clonotypes between healthy human individuals. Profiled with immunoSEQ multiplex PCR; TCRdb holds only in-frame clones, not every one. This table has under 2,500,000 clones, approximately 94% appearing once. Sequencing was carried out using naive CD4+ T cells sorted from blood. All receptors derive from a man younger than 35 in good health. Both conserved end residues are part of each CDR3. The order of the fields is D gene, V gene, J gene, clone size, CDR3 protein, CDR3 DNA. The D gene is left open where the match is weak. Rows may omit the clone size; those that give it use once, few, many or a size class.

d_call: -; v_call: TRBV5-1; j_call: TRBJ2-7; clone_size: -; cdr3_aa: CASSLRGLPYEQYF; cdr3_nt: TGCGCCAGCAGCTTAAGAGGGTTGCCCTACGAGCAGTACTTC
d_call: -; v_call: TRBV10-2; j_call: TRBJ2-2; clone_size: -; cdr3_aa: CASSDPTGNTGELFF; cdr3_nt: TGCGCCAGCAGTGACCCGACAGGGAACACCGGGGAGCTGTTTTTT
d_call: -; v_call: TRBV19; j_call: TRBJ2-2; clone_size: -; cdr3_aa: CASSAHRDTGELFF; cdr3_nt: TGTGCCAGTAGTGCCCACAGAGACACCGGGGAGCTGTTTTTT
d_call: TRBD1; v_call: TRBV6-6; j_call: TRBJ2-7; clone_size: -; cdr3_aa: CASEGASIYEQYF; cdr3_nt: TGTGCCAGCGAGGGGGCCTCAATCTACGAGCAGTACTTC
d_call: TRBD1; v_call: TRBV6-6; j_call: TRBJ1-2; clone_size: once; cdr3_aa: CASSQGTGVEGYTF; cdr3_nt: TGTGCCAGCAGCCAGGGGACAGGGGTAGAAGGCTACACCTTC
d_call: -; v_call: TRBV30; j_call: TRBJ2-2; clone_size: -; cdr3_aa: CARENTGELFF; cdr3_nt: TGTGCTCGGGAAAACACCGGGGAGCTGTTTTTT
d_call: -; v_call: TRBV11-3; j_call: TRBJ2-7; clone_size: -; cdr3_aa: CASSFPANGEQYF; cdr3_nt: TGTGCCAGCAGCTTCCCGGCCAATGGCGAGCAGTACTTC
d_call: -; v_call: TRBV18; j_call: TRBJ1-1; clone_size: -; cdr3_aa: CASSPTGVNTEAFF; cdr3_nt: TGTGCCAGCTCACCGACAGGCGTGAACACTGAAGCTTTCTTT
d_call: TRBD2; v_call: TRBV9; j_call: TRBJ2-6; clone_size: -; cdr3_aa: CASSVATGGPGANVLTF; cdr3_nt: TGTGCCAGCAGCGTAGCTACGGGGGGGCCTGGGGCCAACGTCCTGACTTTC
d_call: TRBD2; v_call: TRBV5-1; j_call: TRBJ2-7; clone_size: -; cdr3_aa: CASSLDWTSANYEQYF; cdr3_nt: TGCGCCAGCAGCTTAGATTGGACTAGCGCTAACTACGAGCAGTACTTC
d_call: -; v_call: TRBV30; j_call: TRBJ1-6; clone_size: -; cdr3_aa: CASTRDQFPLHF; cdr3_nt: TGTGCCTCGACTCGGGACCAATTTCCCCTCCACTTT
d_call: TRBD2; v_call: TRBV5-6; j_call: TRBJ2-3; clone_size: once; cdr3_aa: CASSFSGRGTDTQYF; cdr3_nt: TGTGCCAGCAGCTTTAGCGGGAGGGGGACAGATACGCAGTATTTT
d_call: -; v_call: TRBV2; j_call: TRBJ1-3; clone_size: -; cdr3_aa: CASSEIGLSGNTIYF; cdr3_nt: TGTGCCAGCAGTGAAATCGGCCTGTCTGGAAACACCATATATTTT